The 28 T cell receptor beta chains presented below share a single source sample, sequenced in a study of shared clonotypes between healthy human individuals. The protocol was immunoSEQ multiplex PCR, while the TCRdb copy is restricted to in-frame clones and leaves out a portion. The data contain over a million clones, under 99% of them singletons. The sample taken for sequencing was naive CD4+ T cells sorted from blood. Sample subset: CD45RA+ positively selected. The receptors stem from a man aged 30 to 45 in good health.

This rearrangement joins TRBV7-9 to TRBJ2-3; D remains unclear. V lost 1 base to trimming and J lost 3 bases, with 11 bases between them. This CDR3 spans 15 amino acids. From germline, CDR1 is SEHNR and CDR2 FQNEAQ (reference sequence). The CDR3 is CASSLGRTSTDTQYF. DNA for the CDR3: TGTGCCAGCAGCTTAGGGCGGACGTCGACAGATACGCAGTATTTT.

Concerning this clone itself: Additional DNA sequences in this sample encode the identical CDR3. The V gene is TRBV20-1, the J gene TRBJ2-7; D is ambiguous. The CDR3 length is 11 residues. The germline V gene encodes CDR1 DFQATT and CDR2 SNEGSKA (reference sequence). Deletions cut 3 bases from V and 3 bases from J, with 6 bases between. CDR3 DNA sequence: TGCAGTGCTAGCAACAACTACGAGCAGTACTTC. Encoded protein: CSASNNYEQYF.

This sequence joins TRBV6-5 and TRBJ2-7; D remains ambiguous. The CDR3 consists of 16 residues. V dropped 2 bases and J dropped 0 bases, with 14 bases sitting between them. Germline V gene sequence: CDR1 MNHEY, CDR2 SVGAGI. As DNA, the CDR3 is TGTGCCAGCAGTTACGATTCCCGTGGTAACTCCTACGAGCAGTACTTC. It translates to CASSYDSRGNSYEQYF.

With respect to this clone: This same CDR3 is encoded by further DNA sequences in the sample. This rearrangement joins TRBV5-1 to TRBJ1-1; 7 bases line up with TRBD1. V trimming: 3 bases; J trimming: 0 bases; junction bases outside the gene matches: 5. This CDR3 spans 15 amino acids. Germline V CDR1 and CDR2: SGHRS, YFSETQ. For the CDR3, the DNA is TGCGCCAGCAGCTCGGGACAGACCATGAACACTGAAGCTTTCTTT. It translates to CASSSGQTMNTEAFF.

The chain links TRBV18 to TRBJ2-5; D is undetermined. CDR3 length: 17 amino acids. CDR1 KGHSH and CDR2 LQKENI come from the germline V gene. V was pared by 0 bases and J by 7 bases, with 21 bases between. The CDR3 reads CASSPPVEGPRTGTQYF. CDR3 sequence (DNA): TGTGCCAGCTCACCACCGGTCGAAGGGCCTAGAACGGGGACCCAGTACTTC. Full variable domain (outside the CDR3, taken from reference TRBV18 and TRBJ2-5): NAGVMQNPRHLVRRRGQEARLRCSPMKGHSHVYWYRQLPEEGLKFMVYLQKENIIDESGMPKERFSAEFPKEGPSILRIQQVVRGDSAAYFCASSPPVEGPRTGTQYFGPGTRLLVL.

The table lists this clone with a count of one. This chain links TRBV7-2 with TRBJ2-7, with D possibly TRBD2 on 5 matching bases. Germline V gene lookup returns CDR1 SGHTA and CDR2 FQGNSA. The CDR3 is 14 amino acids. Trimming stripped 1 base from V and 3 bases from J, with 10 bases between. The CDR3 coding sequence is TGTGCCAGCAGCTTAGAGGCGGGTATCTACGAGCAGTACTTC. It specifies CASSLEAGIYEQYF.

The chain recombines TRBV18 with TRBJ1-1, with D possibly matching TRBD1 (6 bases). V lost 5 bases, J lost 4 bases, and 20 bases lay in between. The CDR3 consists of 16 residues. CDR1 and CDR2 (germline): KGHSH, LQKENI. CDR3 sequence (DNA): TGTGCCAGCTCAACAGGGTCGGCCCCGGAGGGCACTGAAGCTTTCTTT. Its translation: CASSTGSAPEGTEAFF.

The gene calls are TRBV5-6 and TRBJ2-1; 7 bases line up with TRBD2. From germline, CDR1 is SGHDT and CDR2 YYEEEE. The CDR3 has 15 amino acids. Germline trimming cut 4 bases from V and 8 bases from J; bases unmatched to any gene: 12. The CDR3 DNA is TGTGCCAGCAGCCGAGGACTAGTTGGCTCCGATGAGCAGTTCTTC. Translating gives CASSRGLVGSDEQFF.

V and J are TRBV7-2 and TRBJ2-7, with TRBD2 matching over 13 bases. This CDR3 has 16 amino acids. The germline CDR1 and CDR2 sequences are SGHTA and FQGNSA. The V gene end was trimmed by 2 bases and the J gene end by 7 bases; junction bases not matched to a gene: 8. The CDR3 reads CASSLYRLAGGEEQYF. The CDR3, as DNA: TGTGCCAGCAGCTTATACCGACTAGCGGGAGGTGAAGAGCAGTACTTC.

This clone was seen just once. The chain links TRBV7-2 to TRBJ2-1; D possibly matches TRBD1 or TRBD2 (5 bases each). This CDR3 comprises 14 residues. Trimming cost V 1 base and J 5 bases, with 9 bases left between them. Looked up from germline, CDR1 is SGHTA and CDR2 is FQGNSA. The CDR3 DNA reads TGTGCCAGCAGCTTAGTTCAGGGACACAATGAGCAGTTCTTC. It yields the protein CASSLVQGHNEQFF.

V usage is TRBV4-1 and J usage is TRBJ2-1; 8 bases line up with TRBD2. The germline gives CDR1 MGHRA, CDR2 YSYEKL. CDR3 size: 16 residues. V lost 0 bases and J lost 7; bases outside the gene matches: 8. The CDR3 is CASSQEGAGVGNEQFF. The DNA for the CDR3 is TGCGCCAGCAGCCAAGAGGGAGCGGGAGTTGGTAATGAGCAGTTCTTC.

This chain connects TRBV7-9 to TRBJ1-1; D is unclear. Germline CDR1 and CDR2: SEHNR and FQNEAQ (reference sequence). V was shortened by 0 bases and J by 0 bases, with 17 bases between the two germline ends. This CDR3 is 18 amino acids long. This CDR3 is CASSLAKGGPHMNTEAFF. DNA of the CDR3: TGTGCCAGCAGCTTAGCGAAAGGTGGTCCACACATGAACACTGAAGCTTTCTTT.

This clone showed up just once. The chain is built from TRBV11-2 and TRBJ2-7; D not certain. CDR3 length: 12 residues. CDR1 and CDR2 from the germline V gene are SGHAT and FQNNGV. The V and J ends lost 5 bases and 3 bases respectively, with 8 bases between them. The CDR3 DNA reads as TGTGCCAGCAGCCCGTCCGGCTACGAGCAGTACTTC. Amino acid sequence: CASSPSGYEQYF.

The chain recombines TRBV2 with TRBJ2-1, with 10 nucleotides matching TRBD2. Germline-derived CDR1 and CDR2 are SNHLY and FYNNEI. The V gene end was trimmed by 5 bases and the J gene end by 2 bases; junction bases not matched to a gene: 6. The CDR3 loop spans 16 amino acids. The CDR3 region is CASSSLLAGAYNEQFF. Written as DNA, the CDR3 is TGTGCCAGCAGTTCCCTCCTAGCGGGAGCCTACAATGAGCAGTTCTTC.

The chain joins TRBV5-6 to TRBJ2-2; TRBD1 is a possible D gene (5 bases). This CDR3 region has 15 residues. CDR1 SGHDT and CDR2 YYEEEE come from the germline V gene. Between the trimmed V and J ends, which lost 0 bases and 1 base, there was a span of 7 bases. CDR3: CASSLGTLNTGELFF. Written as DNA, the CDR3 is TGTGCCAGCAGCTTGGGGACATTGAACACCGGGGAGCTGTTTTTT.

The rearrangement uses TRBV2 and TRBJ1-5, with 7 bases aligning to TRBD1. Unmatched junction bases numbered 4, after V lost 5 bases and J lost 0 bases. The CDR3 consists of 15 residues. CDR1 SNHLY and CDR2 FYNNEI come from the germline V gene. The CDR3 bases are TGTGCCAGCAGTCGACAGGGTGATAGCAATCAGCCCCAGCATTTT. The encoded protein is CASSRQGDSNQPQHF.

The genes are TRBV2 and TRBJ1-5; D not certain. V was pared by 5 bases and J by 0 bases, with 8 bases between. The CDR3 runs to 14 residues. Per the germline V gene, CDR1 is SNHLY and CDR2 is FYNNEI. The CDR3 here is CASSRSSSNQPQHF. CDR3 sequence (DNA): TGTGCCAGCAGTCGGTCAAGTAGCAATCAGCCCCAGCATTTT.

This clone was counted once. The V and J genes are TRBV7-6 and TRBJ2-2; TRBD1 aligns across 7 bases. The CDR3 length is 16 residues. V shed 4 bases, J shed 4 bases, and the junction held 9 bases outside the gene matches. Germline-derived CDR1 and CDR2 are SGHVS and FNYEAQ. DNA for the CDR3: TGTGCCAGCAGCTCCCGACAGGGATACCCCACCGGGGAGCTGTTTTTT. Translation: CASSSRQGYPTGELFF.

The J gene is TRBJ2-7, the V gene TRBV18; possibly TRBD1 for D (7 bases). The CDR3 loop spans 16 amino acids. The germline V and J ends were trimmed by 0 bases and 6 bases, with 18 bases remaining between them. The germline V gene encodes CDR1 KGHSH and CDR2 LQKENI. The CDR3 nucleotides read TGTGCCAGCTCACCACCCTCGGGGGAAGGGGGCGGCGAGCAGTACTTC. Amino acid sequence: CASSPPSGEGGGEQYF.

CDR3 region: CASSEEQAYEQYF. CDR3 nucleotides: TGTGCCAGCAGTGAGGAGCAGGCCTACGAGCAGTACTTC. The chain employs TRBV2 and TRBJ2-7; D not resolved. Trimming pared 3 bases from V and 2 bases from J, leaving 8 bases between. Germline CDR1 SNHLY, CDR2 FYNNEI. This CDR3 has 13 residues.

V is TRBV18 and J is TRBJ2-3, with D unclear. CDR1 is KGHSH and CDR2 is LQKENI in the germline V gene. V lost 3 bases, J lost 0 bases, and 13 bases lay in between. This CDR3 is 16 amino acids long. The CDR3 nucleotides read TGTGCCAGCTCACCCACGCCTTCTTCTAGCACAGATACGCAGTATTTT. It translates to CASSPTPSSSTDTQYF.

The rearrangement uses TRBV18 and TRBJ1-5; D possibly corresponds to TRBD1 (5 bases). Germline assignment: CDR1 KGHSH and CDR2 LQKENI. V lost 2 bases, J lost 4 bases, and 15 bases lay in between. CDR3 size: 16 residues. As DNA, the CDR3 is TGTGCCAGCTCACCAGTCGGGGCCGACCTTAATCAGCCCCAGCATTTT. Its protein product is CASSPVGADLNQPQHF.

The rearrangement uses TRBV25-1 and TRBJ1-1; 9 nucleotides line up with TRBD1. Unmatched junction bases numbered 4, after V lost 3 bases and J lost 2 bases. The CDR3 has 15 residues. Germline CDR1 MGHDK, CDR2 SYGVNS. The CDR3 DNA sequence: TGTGCCAGCAGTGAGTTGGACAGGGGTAACACTGAAGCTTTCTTT. Its translation: CASSELDRGNTEAFF.

V usage is TRBV29-1 and J usage is TRBJ2-7; 10 bases agree with TRBD1. The junction had 13 bases not matched to a gene; V was cut back by 5 bases and J by 6 bases. Germline loops: CDR1 SQVTM, CDR2 ANQGSEA. This CDR3 is built from 15 residues. This CDR3 is CSVKGQGRDFGEQYF. The DNA of the CDR3 is TGCAGCGTTAAGGGACAGGGGCGTGATTTCGGCGAGCAGTACTTC.

The CDR3: CALGAGLTEAFF. In DNA form, the CDR3 reads TGTGCCCTCGGTGCAGGGCTCACTGAAGCTTTCTTT. This sequence joins TRBV30 and TRBJ1-1; a weak D match, TRBD1 (5 bases). From germline, CDR1 is GTSNPN and CDR2 SVGIG (reference sequence). Trimming cost V 8 bases and J 4 bases, with 14 bases left between them. The length of the CDR3 is 12 residues.

V is TRBV29-1 and J is TRBJ2-7, with D possibly TRBD2 on 5 matching bases. The length of the CDR3 is 12 residues. The V end lost 4 bases, the J end lost 4 bases, and 11 bases lay between the germline ends. Germline V gives CDR1 SQVTM, CDR2 ANQGSEA. CDR3 DNA sequence: TGCAGCGTTGGACCGGGGAATTACGAGCAGTACTTC. Translated: CSVGPGNYEQYF.

The V call is TRBV5-4, the J call TRBJ2-1, with D perhaps matching TRBD2 (6 bases). Per the germline V gene, CDR1 is SGHNT and CDR2 is YYREEE (reference sequence). The CDR3 extends over 16 amino acids. Trimming pared 9 bases from V and 0 bases from J, leaving 19 bases between. DNA for the CDR3: TGTGCCATTTCGGCGGGTGGTAGCGGCTCCTACAATGAGCAGTTCTTC. Amino acids: CAISAGGSGSYNEQFF.

This clone has only one observation. The rearrangement joins TRBV15 to TRBJ1-4, with a tentative D call TRBD1 (6 bases). V lost 3 bases to trimming and J lost 6 bases, with 14 bases between them. The CDR3 contains 15 residues. CDR1 LNHNV and CDR2 YYDKDF come from the germline V gene (reference sequence). This CDR3 is CATSRTGTFDEKLFF. The CDR3 nucleotides are TGTGCCACCAGCAGGACCGGGACATTTGATGAAAAACTGTTTTTT.